The rows below give T cell receptor beta chains drawn from one sample of a study of blood T cells in healthy people across ages. TCRdb analysed the 5' RACE reads with MiXCR anew, one entry per CDR3 protein. The table includes 900,000 to 950,000 distinct CDR3 sequences, 25% to 35% detected once. The sample was also reused in another study, on T cells of mothers and their children.

Sequences were obtained from blood. The receptors stem from a woman between 35 and 50 years old in good health. Both conserved end residues are part of each CDR3. Each record gives: CDR3 DNA, CDR3 protein, D gene, clone size, J gene, V gene. A D gene is named only where the DNA matches it firmly. Size tells how often a clone was seen (once, few, many) or the class of an expanded clone, and some rows leave it out.

DNA: TGTGCCAACAGTTTACTGACAGGGCTGAGCTCCTACGAGCAGTACTTC
CDR3: CANSLLTGLSSYEQYF
D: TRBD1
size: NA
J: TRBJ2-7
V: TRBV28

DNA: TGTGCCAGCAAGTTAGGGGGCACTAACTATGGCTACACCTTC
CDR3: CASKLGGTNYGYTF
D: TRBD1
size: many
J: TRBJ1-2
V: TRBV6-5

DNA: TGTGCCATCAGTCAGACAGGGTACAATCAGCCCCAGCATTTT
CDR3: CAISQTGYNQPQHF
D: TRBD1
size: NA
J: TRBJ1-5
V: TRBV10-3

DNA: TGCGCCAGCAGCCATAGGGACACGGGGGACTATGGCTACACCTTC
CDR3: CASSHRDTGDYGYTF
D: NA
size: many
J: TRBJ1-2
V: TRBV4-3

DNA: TGTGCCAGCAGCGAGCCGGTTAGGGGACTAGAGGAGACCCAGTACTTC
CDR3: CASSEPVRGLEETQYF
D: TRBD2
size: NA
J: TRBJ2-5
V: TRBV2

DNA: TGCGCCAGCAGCTTGGGGTTGGTCGGCACCTACGAGCAGTACTTC
CDR3: CASSLGLVGTYEQYF
D: NA
size: many
J: TRBJ2-7
V: TRBV5-1

DNA: TGTGCCAGCAGCTTAGCGCGGTCCTTTCCTCCGAAGGCTTTCTTT
CDR3: CASSLARSFPPKAFF
D: NA
size: NA
J: TRBJ1-1
V: TRBV7-2

DNA: TGTGCCAGCAGCCTAGACAGGGGATTCAATCAGCCCCAGCATTTT
CDR3: CASSLDRGFNQPQHF
D: TRBD1
size: many
J: TRBJ1-5
V: TRBV7-2

DNA: TGCGCCAGCAGCTTGGTAACTAGCTCATCCTACGAGCAGTACTTC
CDR3: CASSLVTSSSYEQYF
D: NA
size: few
J: TRBJ2-7
V: TRBV5-1

DNA: TGTGCCAGTAACGGTGGGCTCACAGATACGCAGTATTTT
CDR3: CASNGGLTDTQYF
D: NA
size: NA
J: TRBJ2-3
V: TRBV7-8

DNA: TGTGCCAGCTCACCGACAGGGGCATTTGGCTACGAGCAGTACTTC
CDR3: CASSPTGAFGYEQYF
D: TRBD1
size: many
J: TRBJ2-7
V: TRBV18

DNA: TGTGCCAGCAGTTTCCGGGACAGGGCTAGCTACACCTTC
CDR3: CASSFRDRASYTF
D: TRBD1
size: NA
J: TRBJ1-2
V: TRBV27

DNA: TGTGCCAGCAGTTCACGGGCAGGGGGTAATGAAAAACTGTTTTTT
CDR3: CASSSRAGGNEKLFF
D: TRBD1
size: few
J: TRBJ1-4
V: TRBV12-3/TRBV12-4

DNA: TGTGCCAGCAGTATTCAGGTGAATCAGCCCCAGCATTTT
CDR3: CASSIQVNQPQHF
D: NA
size: NA
J: TRBJ1-5
V: TRBV12-3/TRBV12-4

DNA: TGCGCCAGCAGCCGATCTTTAGCGGGGGGGCAAGAGACCCAGTACTTC
CDR3: CASSRSLAGGQETQYF
D: TRBD2
size: many
J: TRBJ2-5
V: TRBV4-3

DNA: TGTGCCAGCAGTTTATATTACAGGGGTATGTTCTACGAGCAGTACTTC
CDR3: CASSLYYRGMFYEQYF
D: TRBD1
size: many
J: TRBJ2-7
V: TRBV27

DNA: TGTGCCAGCAGCCAAGATCTAGGGACAGGAGCCGGAGAGACCCAGTACTTC
CDR3: CASSQDLGTGAGETQYF
D: TRBD1
size: many
J: TRBJ2-5
V: TRBV3-1

DNA: TGCGCCAGCAGCCGGATTGACAGGGACTCCTACGAGCAGTACTTC
CDR3: CASSRIDRDSYEQYF
D: TRBD1
size: NA
J: TRBJ2-7
V: TRBV5-1

DNA: TGTGCCACCACCGGACAGGGAACAATGGGAAACACTGAAGCTTTCTTT
CDR3: CATTGQGTMGNTEAFF
D: TRBD1
size: NA
J: TRBJ1-1
V: TRBV24-1

DNA: TGTGCCAGCAGCAGCAACAGTGGAGATACGCAGTATTTT
CDR3: CASSSNSGDTQYF
D: NA
size: few
J: TRBJ2-3
V: TRBV7-2

DNA: TGTGCCAGCAGCTGGGAAACAGACCGGCATTATGGCTACACCTTC
CDR3: CASSWETDRHYGYTF
D: NA
size: few
J: TRBJ1-2
V: TRBV5-4

DNA: TGTGCCAGCACCTCTTTTTGGAAGGGGGCCATGAACACTGAAGCTTTCTTT
CDR3: CASTSFWKGAMNTEAFF
D: TRBD1
size: NA
J: TRBJ1-1
V: TRBV28

DNA: TGTGCCAGCAGCGTAGCATTGGGGACCACTGAAGCTTTCTTT
CDR3: CASSVALGTTEAFF
D: NA
size: NA
J: TRBJ1-1
V: TRBV9

DNA: TGTGCCAGCAGCACACAGGGGGCCGGCAATCAGCCCCAGCATTTT
CDR3: CASSTQGAGNQPQHF
D: TRBD1
size: NA
J: TRBJ1-5
V: TRBV7-2

DNA: TGCGCCAGCAGACCCGGACTAGCGGAGTACCAAGAGACCCAGTACTTC
CDR3: CASRPGLAEYQETQYF
D: TRBD2
size: once
J: TRBJ2-5
V: TRBV5-1

DNA: TGCGCCAGCAGCTTGGGTGGAGCAGGGGGCTATGGCTACACCTTC
CDR3: CASSLGGAGGYGYTF
D: TRBD1
size: many
J: TRBJ1-2
V: TRBV5-1

DNA: TGTGCCAGCAGCTCACCTAGGACAGTTTTGAATGAGCAGTTCTTC
CDR3: CASSSPRTVLNEQFF
D: NA
size: many
J: TRBJ2-1
V: TRBV5-5

DNA: TGTGCCAGCAGCTCGACCCTTAGCGGGTCACCCCTCCACTTT
CDR3: CASSSTLSGSPLHF
D: NA
size: NA
J: TRBJ1-6
V: TRBV12-3/TRBV12-4

DNA: TGCGCCAGCAGCCCTGCCCAGGAGGTCACTGAAGCTTTCTTT
CDR3: CASSPAQEVTEAFF
D: NA
size: NA
J: TRBJ1-1
V: TRBV4-1

DNA: TGTGCCAGCAGGTTAGAGTGGGGTGGTGAAGCTTTCTTT
CDR3: CASRLEWGGEAFF
D: NA
size: NA
J: TRBJ1-1
V: TRBV27

DNA: TGCAGCGTTGCTTGGGCGCGGGAGACCCAGTACTTC
CDR3: CSVAWARETQYF
D: NA
size: NA
J: TRBJ2-5
V: TRBV29-1

DNA: TGTGCCAGCAGTTTAAGCCGGTCCCAAGAGACCCAGTACTTC
CDR3: CASSLSRSQETQYF
D: NA
size: many
J: TRBJ2-5
V: TRBV12-3/TRBV12-4

DNA: TGTGCCACCAGCAGAGTTGTTCAGTCGGATACGCAGTATTTT
CDR3: CATSRVVQSDTQYF
D: NA
size: NA
J: TRBJ2-3
V: TRBV15

DNA: TGTGCCAGCAGCCCGGCCAAAAATTCACCCCTCCACTTT
CDR3: CASSPAKNSPLHF
D: NA
size: few
J: TRBJ1-6
V: TRBV2

DNA: TGTGCCAGCAGCCGCCGGGCTTTCGAGGCCAACGTCCTGACTTTC
CDR3: CASSRRAFEANVLTF
D: NA
size: many
J: TRBJ2-6
V: TRBV7-2

DNA: TGTGCCAACAGTTTACTAGGGTACGAGCAGTACTTC
CDR3: CANSLLGYEQYF
D: NA
size: once
J: TRBJ2-7
V: TRBV28